These T cell receptor beta chains were read from a single sample in a study of blood T cells in healthy people across ages. From the 5' RACE reads, TCRdb called clonotypes with MiXCR, one entry per CDR3 protein. The sample gives some 1.4 million distinct CDR3 sequences, 42% of which show up once; roughly 7.9% is in the top ten. Sequencing input: blood. These receptors all stem from a woman between 18 and 30 years old in good health. Both conserved end residues are part of each CDR3. The D gene is left open where the match is weak. Clone size is shown for a subset of rows, as once, few, many or a class of expanded clone.

d_call	clone_size	cdr3_length	v_call	j_call	cdr3_aa	cdr3_nt
TRBD1	-	15	TRBV5-1	TRBJ2-7	CASSPRTGAPYEQYF	TGCGCCAGCAGCCCCCGGACAGGGGCCCCCTACGAGCAGTACTTC
-	-	17	TRBV20-1	TRBJ2-1	CSARDLGATSSYNEQFF	TGCAGTGCTAGAGATCTTGGAGCGACCAGCTCCTACAATGAGCAGTTCTTC
-	-	14	TRBV7-9	TRBJ2-7	CASSFRGAIYEQYF	TGTGCCAGCAGCTTCAGAGGGGCTATCTACGAGCAGTACTTC
TRBD1	many	15	TRBV4-1	TRBJ2-3	CASSQLQGAADTQYF	TGCGCCAGCAGCCAACTACAGGGGGCGGCAGATACGCAGTATTTT
TRBD2	few	16	TRBV7-8	TRBJ2-3	CASSLETSGGADTQYF	TGTGCCAGCAGCTTAGAAACTAGCGGGGGGGCAGATACGCAGTATTTT
TRBD2	few	18	TRBV25-1	TRBJ2-3	CASSEFGLAVTSTDTQYF	TGTGCCAGCAGTGAATTTGGGCTAGCGGTGACTAGCACAGATACGCAGTATTTT
TRBD2	-	16	TRBV20-1	TRBJ2-5	CSARGRLAAGGETQYF	TGCAGTGCTAGAGGACGACTAGCGGCGGGGGGGGAGACCCAGTACTTC
-	few	13	TRBV29-1	TRBJ1-2	CSGLLDTFYGYTF	TGCAGCGGACTCCTAGACACCTTCTATGGCTACACCTTC
TRBD2	-	16	TRBV11-2	TRBJ2-7	CASSLDPPSGYNEQYF	TGTGCCAGCAGCTTAGATCCTCCTAGCGGGTACAATGAGCAGTACTTC
-	-	16	TRBV5-1	TRBJ2-3	CASSKRTEGSTDTQYF	TGCGCCAGCAGCAAGAGGACTGAGGGTAGCACAGATACGCAGTATTTT
TRBD2	few	13	TRBV5-1	TRBJ2-1	CASSPTSANEQFF	TGCGCCAGCAGCCCGACTAGCGCGAATGAGCAGTTCTTC
TRBD1	-	17	TRBV5-5	TRBJ2-3	CASSFYGQGVGGDTQYF	TGTGCCAGCAGCTTCTATGGACAGGGGGTAGGCGGGGATACGCAGTATTTT
-	-	16	TRBV29-1	TRBJ2-1	CSVEDAWHFRRNEQFF	TGCAGCGTTGAAGATGCGTGGCATTTTCGGCGGAATGAGCAGTTCTTC
-	-	16	TRBV7-2	TRBJ1-4	CASSLARTDWDEKLFF	TGTGCCAGCAGCTTAGCGCGAACGGATTGGGACGAAAAACTGTTTTTT
-	-	17	TRBV27	TRBJ2-7	CASSTTPVRGGYNEQYF	TGTGCCAGCAGTACAACCCCTGTTCGAGGGGGGTACAATGAGCAGTACTTC
-	few	14	TRBV2	TRBJ1-2	CASSATTANYGYTF	TGTGCCAGCAGTGCGACGACGGCTAACTATGGCTACACCTTC
-	-	14	TRBV7-9	TRBJ2-1	CASSLAGDRGEQFF	TGTGCCAGCAGCTTAGCCGGGGATCGTGGTGAGCAGTTCTTC
-	-	13	TRBV7-9	TRBJ1-5	CASTRDTYQPQHF	TGTGCCAGCACCCGGGACACCTATCAGCCCCAGCATTTT
-	-	14	TRBV12-3/TRBV12-4	TRBJ1-4	CASAPEEVNEKLFF	TGTGCCAGCGCCCCAGAGGAGGTTAATGAAAAACTGTTTTTT
-	-	16	TRBV7-9	TRBJ2-1	CASSFIGEQNSNEQFF	TGTGCCAGCAGCTTTATAGGTGAACAGAATTCCAATGAGCAGTTCTTC
-	-	15	TRBV18	TRBJ2-1	CASSPRAQEYNEQFF	TGTGCCAGCTCACCACGGGCGCAGGAGTACAATGAGCAGTTCTTC
-	-	14	TRBV5-1	TRBJ1-2	CASSNEVGGHGYTF	TGCGCCAGCAGCAACGAAGTGGGGGGCCATGGCTACACCTTC
-	few	16	TRBV27	TRBJ2-3	CASSLLGTREWSTQYF	TGTGCCAGCAGTTTATTGGGGACTCGGGAGTGGAGTACGCAGTATTTT
-	few	15	TRBV20-1	TRBJ2-3	CSEISSSSRTDTQYF	TGCAGTGAGATTTCCTCGAGTTCTCGTACAGATACGCAGTATTTT
-	-	17	TRBV20-1	TRBJ2-3	CSAPPGIGTHGTDTQYF	TGCAGTGCTCCCCCTGGTATCGGGACCCATGGCACAGATACGCAGTATTTT
-	-	18	TRBV6-5	TRBJ2-1	CASSYSWTLRRSYNEQFF	TGTGCCAGCAGTTACTCCTGGACACTACGCCGCTCCTACAATGAGCAGTTCTTC
-	-	17	TRBV6-7	TRBJ2-3	CASSYSSAAESTDTQYF	TGTGCCAGCAGTTACTCGAGTGCGGCGGAAAGCACAGATACGCAGTATTTT
-	many	14	TRBV7-9	TRBJ2-7	CASSFGEGSYEQYF	TGTGCCAGCAGCTTCGGCGAGGGTTCCTACGAGCAGTACTTC
-	-	12	TRBV7-2	TRBJ2-7	CASSLNIYEQYF	TGTGCCAGCAGCTTAAATATTTACGAGCAGTACTTC
TRBD1	-	15	TRBV28	TRBJ1-2	CASYGTGKGFDGYTF	TGTGCCAGCTACGGGACAGGGAAGGGTTTTGATGGCTACACCTTC
-	many	14	TRBV11-1	TRBJ2-3	CASSTRRDTDTQYF	TGTGCCAGCAGTACCAGACGGGACACAGATACGCAGTATTTT
-	-	14	TRBV12-5	TRBJ1-5	CASGLGGEGQPQHF	TGTGCTAGTGGTTTAGGGGGGGAAGGTCAGCCCCAGCATTTT
-	few	12	TRBV29-1	TRBJ2-7	CSVLELWGEQYF	TGCAGCGTCCTTGAGTTATGGGGCGAGCAGTACTTC
TRBD2	few	14	TRBV5-1	TRBJ2-1	CASTPAGVGNEQFF	TGCGCCAGCACCCCAGCGGGAGTCGGGAATGAGCAGTTCTTC
-	-	17	TRBV6-1	TRBJ2-1	CASGEYGRVSSYNEQFF	TGTGCCAGCGGCGAGTATGGCAGGGTCAGCTCCTACAATGAGCAGTTCTTC
-	few	17	TRBV21-1	TRBJ2-4	CASSMLSWGVFKNIQYF	TGTGCCAGCAGCATGTTGTCCTGGGGAGTATTCAAAAACATTCAGTACTTC
TRBD1	-	17	TRBV6-1	TRBJ1-5	CASSVATGTGGNQPQHF	TGTGCCAGCAGTGTAGCAACCGGGACAGGGGGCAATCAGCCCCAGCATTTT
-	-	13	TRBV7-2	TRBJ2-2	CASSPRAFGELFF	TGTGCCAGCAGCCCCCGGGCCTTCGGGGAGCTGTTTTTT
-	-	15	TRBV19	TRBJ2-7	CASSPWTARTYEQYF	TGTGCCAGTAGTCCTTGGACTGCGCGAACCTACGAGCAGTACTTC
TRBD2	-	15	TRBV6-2/TRBV6-3	TRBJ2-3	CAGATPLAGGDTQYF	TGTGCCGGCGCTACCCCCCTAGCGGGGGGGGATACGCAGTATTTT
-	few	13	TRBV27	TRBJ1-2	CASGDGLNYGYTF	TGTGCCAGCGGAGATGGGTTAAACTATGGCTACACCTTC
TRBD2	few	15	TRBV3-1	TRBJ2-1	CASSQVFSGTGEQFF	TGTGCCAGCAGCCAAGTTTTTAGCGGGACGGGTGAGCAGTTCTTC
TRBD1	once	13	TRBV6-1	TRBJ1-2	CASTGGFNYGYTF	TGTGCCAGTACAGGGGGTTTTAACTATGGCTACACCTTC
-	-	17	TRBV7-9	TRBJ2-3	CASTTTTYDSNTDTQYF	TGTGCCAGCACCACTACCACATACGACAGCAACACAGATACGCAGTATTTT
-	-	13	TRBV20-1	TRBJ2-4	CSARDWGKNIQYF	TGCAGTGCTAGAGATTGGGGAAAAAACATTCAGTACTTC
TRBD1	few	12	TRBV20-1	TRBJ1-4	CSALGQGRELFF	TGCAGTGCCCTTGGACAGGGAAGGGAACTGTTTTTT
-	-	14	TRBV2	TRBJ2-6	CASIGGSGANVLTF	TGTGCCAGCATTGGGGGCTCTGGGGCCAACGTCCTGACTTTC
TRBD1	few	14	TRBV29-1	TRBJ2-5	CSVGKTGGQETQYF	TGCAGCGTTGGAAAAACAGGGGGCCAAGAGACCCAGTACTTC
TRBD1	-	16	TRBV18	TRBJ1-2	CASSPPGTGGSSGYTF	TGTGCCAGCTCACCACCCGGGACAGGGGGAAGTAGTGGCTACACCTTC
-	-	17	TRBV20-1	TRBJ1-1	CSAREARGSHPRTEAFF	TGCAGTGCTAGAGAGGCCCGGGGCAGCCACCCGAGGACTGAAGCTTTCTTT
TRBD2	-	17	TRBV20-1	TRBJ2-1	CSARDGFGGRAYHEQFF	TGCAGTGCTAGAGATGGTTTCGGCGGGAGGGCCTACCATGAGCAGTTCTTC